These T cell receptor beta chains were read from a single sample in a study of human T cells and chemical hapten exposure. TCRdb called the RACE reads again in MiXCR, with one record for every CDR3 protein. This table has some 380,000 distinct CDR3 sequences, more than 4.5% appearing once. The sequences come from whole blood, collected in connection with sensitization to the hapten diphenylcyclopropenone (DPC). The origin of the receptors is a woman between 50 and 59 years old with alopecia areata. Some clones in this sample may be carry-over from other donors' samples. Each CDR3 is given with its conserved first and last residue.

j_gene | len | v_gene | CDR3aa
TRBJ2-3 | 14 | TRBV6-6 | CASDVAGGSDTQYF
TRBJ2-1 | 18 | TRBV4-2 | CASSQDPDLTTTYNEQFF
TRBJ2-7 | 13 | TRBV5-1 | CASSLELAYEQYF
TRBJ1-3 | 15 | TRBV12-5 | CASGLSQGSGNTIYF
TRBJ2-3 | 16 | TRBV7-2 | CASSLLGGAHTDTQYF
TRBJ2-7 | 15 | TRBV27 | CASSLSSAGAVEQYF
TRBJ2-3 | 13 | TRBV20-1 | CSASPQGTDTQYF
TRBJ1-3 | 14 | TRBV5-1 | CASSLPSSGNTIYF
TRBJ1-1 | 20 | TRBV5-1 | CASSPGQGAGNMLRRTEAFF
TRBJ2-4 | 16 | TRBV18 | CASSPPWSTSGPIQYF